What follows are 30 T cell receptor beta chains derived from one specimen sequenced in a study of cytomegalovirus exposure and HLA in healthy donors. Use of 60 Vbeta and 13 Jbeta primers characterized the PCR. Here immunoSEQ multiplex PCR was the method, and the copy in TCRdb shows in-frame clones only, minus some. The profile shows 93,000 or so clones, just under 85% of them singletons. Sequences were obtained from PBMCs. All receptors derive from a woman aged 18-35 years in good health and CMV-seropositive.

This clone was counted between two and nine times. This sequence joins TRBV5-8 and TRBJ1-3, with D hard to call. The CDR3 is 15 residues long. Germline V gives CDR1 SGHTS, CDR2 YDEGEE. Trimming removed 2 bases at V and 4 bases at J, with 13 bases between. The DNA for the CDR3 is TGTGCCAGCAGCTTCGGGTCTCCGTTCGGAAACACCATATATTTT. As protein: CASSFGSPFGNTIYF.

The gene calls are TRBV4-1 and TRBJ1-2, with D hard to call. Per the germline V gene, CDR1 is MGHRA and CDR2 is YSYEKL. V dropped 3 bases and J dropped 11 bases, with 13 bases sitting between them. The CDR3 extends over 12 amino acids. The CDR3 nucleotides read TGCGCCAGCAGCCAGGGCAGGATGAGTTACACCTTC. Its protein is CASSQGRMSYTF.

The rearrangement links TRBV7-7 to TRBJ2-2; 7 bases match TRBD1. This CDR3 comprises 14 residues. Germline V gives CDR1 SSHAT, CDR2 FNYEAQ (reference sequence). Here the CDR3 DNA reads TGTGCTACCCGACAGGGACGGAACACCGGGGAGCTGTTTTTT. It codes for CATRQGRNTGELFF.

V gene TRBV30 combines with J gene TRBJ1-1; TRBD1 matches at 9 bases. Germline loops: CDR1 GTSNPN, CDR2 SVGIG (reference sequence). This CDR3 has 14 amino acids. J was trimmed by 3 bases and V by 5 bases; bases with no gene match: 7. CDR3 nucleotide sequence: TGTGCCTGGGGGACAGGGAGATTTTACACTGAAGCTTTCTTT. Translated: CAWGTGRFYTEAFF.

This CDR3 is CAISDSLREQYF. CDR3 nucleotide sequence: TGTGCCATCAGTGACAGTCTTCGCGAGCAGTACTTC. V gene TRBV10-3 combines with J gene TRBJ2-7; D ambiguous. Germline V CDR1 and CDR2: ENHRY, SYGVKD. CDR3 length: 12 residues. V gave up 3 bases and J gave up 6 bases, with 9 bases separating them.

The rearrangement joins TRBV29-1 to TRBJ1-2; 8 bases fit TRBD1. The CDR3 is 12 residues long. The V gene's germline CDR1 is SQVTM and CDR2 ANQGSEA. The V and J ends lost 3 bases and 4 bases, in that order; junction bases with no gene match: 1. The CDR3 is CSVETGVYGYTF. CDR3 bases: TGCAGCGTTGAGACAGGGGTCTATGGCTACACCTTC. Complete variable domain (other parts from reference TRBV29-1 and TRBJ1-2): SAVISQKPSRDICQRGTSLTIQCQVDSQVTMMFWYRQQPGQSLTLIATANQGSEATYESGFVIDKFPISRPNLTFSTLTVSNMSPEDSSIYLCSVETGVYGYTFGSGTRLTVV.

This clone turned up a few times. The chain has TRBV4-2 and TRBJ2-6; D unresolved. Germline assignment: CDR1 LGHNA and CDR2 YNFKEQ. The CDR3 is 16 amino acids. Trimming took off 1 base at V and 0 bases at J, with 7 bases between the two ends. The CDR3 loop reads CASSQGDGSGANVLTF. The CDR3 nucleotides read TGTGCCAGCAGCCAAGGAGATGGCTCTGGGGCCAACGTCCTGACTTTC.

This chain links TRBV5-1 with TRBJ2-1; 9 positions agree with TRBD1. Germline CDR1 is SGHRS and CDR2 is YFSETQ. Losses at the gene ends were 4 bases for V and 7 bases for J; bases not matched to a gene: 9. There are 15 residues in the CDR3. In DNA, the CDR3 is TGCGCCAGCAGCAAGGGGACAGGGACATTGAATGAGCAGTTCTTC. Residues: CASSKGTGTLNEQFF.

The J gene is TRBJ1-5, the V gene TRBV28; TRBD1 agrees at 7 bases. Germline values: CDR1 MDHEN, CDR2 SYDVKM. The CDR3 has 17 amino acids. The V segment lost 1 base and the J segment 4 bases; nucleotides outside the gene matches: 10. CDR3 in DNA: TGTGCCAGCAGTTTATACCCCGGGAGGGGGCGGAATCAGCCCCAGCATTTT. It translates to CASSLYPGRGRNQPQHF.

This clone came up once. The V call is TRBV7-3, the J call TRBJ2-7; possible D gene TRBD1, 5 bases. V lost 5 bases and J 5 bases, leaving 13 bases between the germline ends. The CDR3 contains 13 residues. Germline CDR1 is SGHTA and CDR2 is FQGTGA. In nucleotides, the CDR3 is TGTGCCAGCAGCCCTTCAGGGTATGACGAGCAGTACTTC. It encodes CASSPSGYDEQYF.

The chain is built from TRBV28 and TRBJ2-3, with 11 bases matching TRBD2. V was pared by 2 bases and J by 0 bases, with 4 bases of the junction left unmatched. The CDR3 has 17 amino acids. Per the germline V gene, CDR1 is MDHEN and CDR2 is SYDVKM. CDR3 amino acids: CASSLQVAGGSTDTQYF. The DNA for the CDR3 is TGTGCCAGCAGTTTACAGGTAGCGGGAGGGAGCACAGATACGCAGTATTTT.

The chain recombines TRBV6-5 with TRBJ1-2; 8 bases line up with TRBD1. The CDR3 length is 14 residues. Trimming removed 4 bases from V and 3 bases from J; junction bases left unmatched: 4. Germline V gene data show CDR1 as MNHEY and CDR2 as SVGAGI. CDR3 protein: CASSSDRAHYGYTF. The CDR3 nucleotides are TGTGCCAGCAGTTCGGACAGGGCCCACTATGGCTACACCTTC.

The chain uses TRBV5-1 and TRBJ2-3, with 15 nucleotides matching TRBD2. Germline CDR1 is SGHRS and CDR2 is YFSETQ. After removal of 4 bases from V and 3 bases from J, the junction contained 3 bases not matched to a gene. The CDR3 has 16 residues. This CDR3 reads CASSVGLAGGTDTQYF. The CDR3 region has the DNA TGCGCCAGCAGCGTTGGACTAGCGGGGGGGACAGATACGCAGTATTTT.

This clone was seen only a few times. This chain connects TRBV29-1 to TRBJ1-2, with 11 nucleotides matching TRBD1. Germline lookup yields CDR1 SQVTM and CDR2 ANQGSEA. V lost 7 bases to trimming and J lost 3 bases; unmatched junction nucleotides: 7. The length of the CDR3 is 14 residues. The CDR3 is CSAHGTGGDYGYTF. The CDR3 bases are TGCAGCGCCCACGGGACAGGGGGTGACTATGGCTACACCTTC.

The chain recombines TRBV2 with TRBJ1-1; 8 bases fit TRBD1. This CDR3 is 13 amino acids long. Germline lookup yields CDR1 SNHLY and CDR2 FYNNEI. V trimming: 7 bases; J trimming: 5 bases; junction bases outside the gene matches: 6. In DNA, the CDR3 is TGTGCCAGCACCGGACAGGGATGGACTGAAGCTTTCTTT. Its translation is CASTGQGWTEAFF.

The rearrangement joins TRBV28 to TRBJ2-7, with TRBD2 matching 15 bases. V was clipped by 3 bases and J by 3 bases; unmatched bases: 0. The CDR3 runs 15 residues. Germline V gene sequence: CDR1 MDHEN, CDR2 SYDVKM. The CDR3 nucleotides are TGTGCCAGCAGTTTGGGACTAGCGGGAGGCTACGAGCAGTACTTC. Protein product: CASSLGLAGGYEQYF.

V is TRBV7-9 and J is TRBJ2-7; TRBD2 might be the D (5 bases). Germline CDR1 reads SEHNR; CDR2 reads FQNEAQ (reference sequence). The CDR3 contains 15 residues. The V end was cut by 5 bases, the J end by 0 bases, with 14 bases between. The CDR3 is CASSNSDSGSYEQYF. The CDR3 DNA follows: TGTGCCAGCAGCAATAGCGATTCCGGCTCCTACGAGCAGTACTTC. Full variable domain (outside the CDR3, taken from reference TRBV7-9 and TRBJ2-7): DTGVSQNPRHKITKRGQNVTFRCDPISEHNRLYWYRQTLGQGPEFLTYFQNEAQLEKSRLLSDRFSAERPKGSFSTLEIQRTEQGDSAMYLCASSNSDSGSYEQYFGPGTRLTVT.

The rearrangement joins TRBV13 to TRBJ2-3, with D uncertain. Deletions cut 5 bases from V and 5 bases from J, with 17 bases between. From germline, CDR1 is PRHDT and CDR2 FYEKMQ (reference sequence). CDR3 length: 15 residues. As DNA, the CDR3 is TGTGCCAGCAGCCTAGTCAGGCCAACGGTAGATACGCAGTATTTT. It translates to CASSLVRPTVDTQYF.

The chain uses TRBV29-1 and TRBJ2-7; 8 bases align to TRBD1. This CDR3 contains 14 residues. CDR1 and CDR2 from the germline V gene are SQVTM and ANQGSEA. V lost 1 base, J lost 7 bases, and 9 bases stayed unmatched. CDR3: CSVEVRGQSREQYF. In nucleotides, the CDR3 is TGCAGCGTTGAAGTCAGGGGGCAGTCGCGGGAGCAGTACTTC.

The chain joins TRBV30 to TRBJ2-2; weak D call: TRBD1 (6 bases). V was shortened by 4 bases and J by 0 bases, with 9 bases between the two germline ends. This CDR3 is 14 amino acids long. Germline CDR1 reads GTSNPN; CDR2 reads SVGIG (reference sequence). The CDR3 loop reads CAWNRQANTGELFF. The DNA of the CDR3 is TGTGCCTGGAACCGACAGGCGAACACCGGGGAGCTGTTTTTT.

The chain joins TRBV27 to TRBJ2-1; 9 nucleotides align to TRBD2. The CDR3 is made up of 14 amino acids. From germline, CDR1 is MNHEY and CDR2 SMNVEV (reference sequence). The V segment lost 6 bases and the J segment 4 bases; nucleotides outside the gene matches: 4. CDR3 residues: CASSTGLAYNEQFF. The CDR3 region has the DNA TGTGCCAGCAGCACGGGACTAGCTTACAATGAGCAGTTCTTC.

Only a few counts were recorded for this clone. The chain is built from TRBV6-4 and TRBJ2-2; 8 bases fit TRBD2. This CDR3 is 15 amino acids long. The J segment lost 3 bases and the V segment lost 0 bases, leaving 0 bases of the junction unmatched. Germline V gene sequence: CDR1 MRHNA, CDR2 SNTAGT. In DNA, the CDR3 is TGTGCCAGCAGTGACTCACTAGCGGACACCGGGGAGCTGTTTTTT. Amino acid sequence: CASSDSLADTGELFF.

V gene TRBV5-6 combines with J gene TRBJ2-2; the D gene is possibly TRBD2 (5 bases). V dropped 3 bases and J dropped 2 bases, with 17 bases sitting between them. CDR3 length equals 17 residues. CDR1 and CDR2 from the germline V gene are SGHDT and YYEEEE. CDR3 sequence: CASSSYLGGPNTGELFF. The CDR3 nucleotides are TGTGCCAGCAGCTCTTACCTGGGCGGGCCTAACACCGGGGAGCTGTTTTTT. Based on the CDR3 plus reference TRBV5-6 and TRBJ2-2, the full variable domain is DAGVTQSPTHLIKTRGQQVTLRCSPKSGHDTVSWYQQALGQGPQFIFQYYEEEERQRGNFPDRFSGHQFPNYSSELNVNALLLGDSALYLCASSSYLGGPNTGELFFGEGSRLTVL.

V is TRBV4-1 and J is TRBJ2-7; perhaps TRBD1 as D (7 bases). The length of the CDR3 is 15 residues. The ends were cut back, 1 base at V and 3 bases at J, with 13 bases in the middle. Per germline, CDR1 MGHRA and CDR2 YSYEKL. The CDR3 protein is CASSQAGGGHYEQYF. The CDR3 coding sequence is TGCGCCAGCAGCCAAGCAGGAGGGGGCCACTACGAGCAGTACTTC.

The V and J genes are TRBV5-1 and TRBJ2-7, with D possibly matching TRBD1 (5 bases). The CDR3 contains 14 residues. Between the trimmed V and J ends, which lost 4 bases and 1 base, there was a span of 12 bases. Germline values: CDR1 SGHRS, CDR2 YFSETQ. CDR3 in DNA: TGCGCCAGCAGCCCCACTCGACAGTCCTACGAGCAGTACTTC. It specifies CASSPTRQSYEQYF. The full variable domain, rest sourced from reference TRBV5-1 and TRBJ2-7, is KAGVTQTPRYLIKTRGQQVTLSCSPISGHRSVSWYQQTPGQGLQFLFEYFSETQRNKGNFPGRFSGRQFSNSRSEMNVSTLELGDSALYLCASSPTRQSYEQYFGPGTRLTVT.

V is TRBV29-1 and J is TRBJ1-2, with 7 bases identical to TRBD1. The CDR3 contains 13 residues. The ends lost 7 bases at V and 4 bases at J; junction bases unmatched: 9. Germline CDR1 reads SQVTM; CDR2 reads ANQGSEA. CDR3 in DNA: TGCAGCGCAGACAGGGAGGATCGCTATGGCTACACCTTC. It specifies CSADREDRYGYTF.

The gene calls are TRBV27 and TRBJ1-2; D is undetermined. The CDR3 runs to 14 residues. Germline CDR1 MNHEY, CDR2 SMNVEV (reference sequence). V was pared by 3 bases and J by 0 bases, with 8 bases between. CDR3 amino acids: CASSFTGANYGYTF. In DNA form, the CDR3 reads TGTGCCAGCAGTTTCACGGGAGCTAACTATGGCTACACCTTC.

The V and J genes are TRBV6-6 and TRBJ2-7; 11 nucleotides match TRBD1. From germline, CDR1 is MNHNY and CDR2 SVGAGI (reference sequence). The length of the CDR3 is 15 residues. Trimming at V came to 7 bases and at J to 3 bases, leaving 8 bases not matched to a gene. DNA for the CDR3: TGTGCCAGCACCCCCTCGGACAGGGGGCTCTACGAGCAGTACTTC. It codes for CASTPSDRGLYEQYF.

The chain uses TRBV5-1 and TRBJ2-5, with 8 bases aligning to TRBD1. With V trimmed by 4 bases and J by 2 bases, 13 bases remained unmatched. Germline loops: CDR1 SGHRS, CDR2 YFSETQ. This CDR3 is 17 amino acids long. The CDR3: CASSVSGTGYFQETQYF. As DNA, the CDR3 is TGCGCCAGCAGCGTTTCGGGGACAGGTTATTTTCAAGAGACCCAGTACTTC.

The chain uses TRBV10-3 and TRBJ1-2; 11 nucleotides agree with TRBD1. CDR3 size: 15 residues. Trimming removed 7 bases from V and 4 bases from J; junction bases left unmatched: 8. CDR1 is ENHRY, CDR2 SYGVKD, per germline. CDR3 loop: CAITTGTGGSYGYTF. Here the CDR3 DNA reads TGTGCCATCACGACCGGGACAGGGGGTAGCTATGGCTACACCTTC.